The rows below give T cell receptor beta chains drawn from one sample of a study of identical twins. TCRdb recomputed calls from the 5' RACE reads with MiXCR, one row per CDR3 protein. The sample gives 250,000 or so distinct CDR3 sequences, 5.5% to 7% of which show up once; approximately 3.7% is in the top ten. These data also featured in a second study, about yellow fever vaccine responses in identical twins.

The sample comprised memory (CD45RO+) T cells sorted from blood. The receptors come from a woman under 30 in good health. CDR3s include the opening cysteine and the closing phenylalanine or tryptophan.

TRBJ2-1,TRBV29-1,CSYFGGPGNEQFF
TRBJ2-5,TRBV15,CATSRDGVETQYF
TRBJ1-5,TRBV20-1,CSARDPQGESQPQHF
TRBJ2-3,TRBV20-1,CSAWGGQNTDTQYF
TRBJ2-3,TRBV20-1,CSARKRDTDTQYF
TRBJ2-1,TRBV7-9,CASSLGGLAAPYNEQFF
TRBJ2-2,TRBV5-1,CASSLSIAVNTGELFF
TRBJ2-3,TRBV20-1,CSASWRGGKDTQYF
TRBJ1-4,TRBV11-3,CASRRDSLVEKLFF
TRBJ2-7,TRBV27,CASSQKASQGTYSYEQYF
TRBJ1-2,TRBV6-5,CASSYSSANYGYTF
TRBJ2-1,TRBV6-2/TRBV6-3,CASRTLTSGSYNEQFF
TRBJ2-7,TRBV4-1,CASSQGDPGTGLYEQYF
TRBJ2-7,TRBV11-3,CASSLVQGGQQYF
TRBJ2-3,TRBV5-1,CASSLREPTDTQYF
TRBJ1-2,TRBV6-1,CASSEGGPNYGYTF
TRBJ1-6,TRBV5-5,CASSLSQGGSPLHF
TRBJ1-1,TRBV4-1,CASSGFERRYTEAFF
TRBJ2-1,TRBV10-3,CAISVAGGSYNEQFF
TRBJ2-3,TRBV7-2,CASSSPSRGDTQYF
TRBJ1-2,TRBV25-1,CASSEQQNYGYTF
TRBJ2-7,TRBV6-1,CASSEIDYPYEQYF
TRBJ2-1,TRBV5-6,CASSLRGTGGFYEQFF
TRBJ2-1,TRBV12-3/TRBV12-4,CASKRVYNEQFF
TRBJ2-5,TRBV7-9,CASSRQGQGVGETQYF
TRBJ2-1,TRBV12-3/TRBV12-4,CASSTIPSGSQFF
TRBJ1-4,TRBV28,CASSFQIDSDNEKLFF
TRBJ1-5,TRBV27,CASKPGQGRQPQHF
TRBJ2-3,TRBV6-1,CASSGTSGRARTDTQYF
TRBJ2-1,TRBV7-8,CASSLVGSGRDNEQFF
TRBJ2-2,TRBV12-3/TRBV12-4,CASSNEGTSGRANTGELFF
TRBJ1-1,TRBV19,CASRGVRNTEAFF
TRBJ2-2,TRBV12-3/TRBV12-4,CASSRQGWSYTGELFF
TRBJ2-7,TRBV20-1,CSAPRLAGTSYEQYF
TRBJ2-2,TRBV6-5,CASSYGQTVGGELFF
TRBJ2-1,TRBV5-1,CASSSGTGYEQFF
TRBJ2-7,TRBV7-9,CASSSTQFYEQYF
TRBJ1-4,TRBV27,CASSFYHRGAGEKLFF
TRBJ2-1,TRBV27,CASSLREGNNEQFF
TRBJ2-2,TRBV6-5,CASSYSTSGNTGELFF
TRBJ2-1,TRBV3-1,CASTQPLAGGIYNEQFF
TRBJ2-2,TRBV19,CASSKAGGVSGELFF
TRBJ2-1,TRBV7-8,CASSSRGLAGGFSYNEQFF
TRBJ1-1,TRBV12-3/TRBV12-4,CASTIGGNTEAFF
TRBJ1-1,TRBV10-3,CAISGRGGMNTEAFF
TRBJ2-1,TRBV6-1,CASSELTGPYNEQFF
TRBJ2-7,TRBV5-1,CASASTSGPYEQYF
TRBJ1-2,TRBV7-9,CASAIGTGVYGYTF
TRBJ2-5,TRBV5-1,CASSLDSGAPKKETQYF